The subject of this entry is one T cell receptor (beta chain). Its cognate antigen is unknown. The data originate from a study of a mutant IDH1 vaccine in newly diagnosed glioma. Study context: The earlier regimen, radiotherapy, temozolomide, or both, was most often both.

Using immunoSEQ multiplex PCR, the repertoire was profiled, and TCRdb retains in-frame clones only, with some absent. The data contain about 38,000 clones, approximately 80% of them singletons. Germline V gene sequence: CDR1 KGHSH, CDR2 LQKENI. The CDR3 extends over 19 amino acids. The trim removed 6 bases at V and 0 bases at J, leaving 11 bases unmatched. Specified time point: week 5, during vaccination. Each dose of the vaccine consisted of 300 ug of mutant IDH1 20-mer peptide, with topical imiquimod. This sample comprised PBMCs, obtained from a glioma patient whose treatment included an IDH1 peptide vaccine. The chain employs TRBV18 and TRBJ2-2; TRBD2 matches at 12 bases. This receptor was taken from a middle-aged man with glioma. CDR3 loop: CASSPRLAGELANTGELFF. The CDR3 DNA is TGTGCCAGCTCCCCAAGACTAGCGGGGGAACTCGCGAACACCGGGGAGCTGTTTTTT.